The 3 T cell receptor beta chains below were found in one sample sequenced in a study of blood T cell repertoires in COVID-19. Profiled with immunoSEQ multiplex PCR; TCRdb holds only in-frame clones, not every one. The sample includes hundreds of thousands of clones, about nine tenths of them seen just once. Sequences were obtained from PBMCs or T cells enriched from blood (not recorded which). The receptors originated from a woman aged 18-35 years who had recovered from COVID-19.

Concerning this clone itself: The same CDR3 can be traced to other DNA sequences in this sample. Here the CDR3 DNA reads TGTGCCAGCAGTCCGGGGGGTCCGAACACTGAAGCTTTCTTT. It codes for CASSPGGPNTEAFF. V is TRBV7-2 and J is TRBJ1-1; possibly TRBD1 for D (5 bases). This CDR3 comprises 14 residues. The germline gives CDR1 SGHTA, CDR2 FQGNSA. Trimming took off 6 bases at V and 1 base at J, with 12 bases between the two ends.

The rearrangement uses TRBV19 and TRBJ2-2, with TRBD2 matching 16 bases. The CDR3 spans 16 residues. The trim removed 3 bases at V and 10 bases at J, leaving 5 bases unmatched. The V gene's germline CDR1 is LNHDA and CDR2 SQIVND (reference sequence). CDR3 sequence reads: CASSMGTSGRAEELFF. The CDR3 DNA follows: TGTGCCAGTAGTATGGGGACTAGCGGGAGGGCCGAGGAGCTGTTTTTT.

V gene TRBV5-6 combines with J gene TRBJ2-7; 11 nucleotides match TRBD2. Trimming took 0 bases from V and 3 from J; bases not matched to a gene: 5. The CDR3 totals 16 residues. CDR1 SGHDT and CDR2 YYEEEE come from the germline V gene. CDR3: CASSLVSSGRFYEQYF. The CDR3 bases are TGTGCCAGCAGCTTGGTGTCTAGCGGGAGGTTCTACGAGCAGTACTTC.